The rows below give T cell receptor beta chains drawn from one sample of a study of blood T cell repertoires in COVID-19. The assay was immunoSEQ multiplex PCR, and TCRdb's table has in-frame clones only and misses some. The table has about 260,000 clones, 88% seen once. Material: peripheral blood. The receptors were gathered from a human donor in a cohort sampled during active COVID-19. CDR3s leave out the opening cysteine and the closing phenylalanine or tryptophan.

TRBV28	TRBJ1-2	ASSKGTGGPYGYT
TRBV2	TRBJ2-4	ASSSGTQSLKNIQY
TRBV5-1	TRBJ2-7	ASSSGGRALYEQY
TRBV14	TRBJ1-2	ASSQGRDYGYT
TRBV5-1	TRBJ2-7	ASTRPPAYEQY
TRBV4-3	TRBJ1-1	ASSPGGRPRTEAF
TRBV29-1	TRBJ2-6	SALQGSGANVLT
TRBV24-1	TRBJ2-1	ATSDLGGYSSYNEQF
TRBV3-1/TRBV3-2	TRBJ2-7	ASSQWRDSGEQY
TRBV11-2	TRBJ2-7	ASSLARVLKYEQY
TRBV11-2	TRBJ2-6	ASSLPDGQPLSGANVLT
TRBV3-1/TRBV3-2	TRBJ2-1	ASSLILGVADEQF
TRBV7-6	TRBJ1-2	ASSLDVGGSYGYT
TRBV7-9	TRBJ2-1	ASSLGLLADNEQF
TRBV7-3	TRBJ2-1	ASSLGLAGLQGQF
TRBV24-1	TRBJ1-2	ATSDTTGIYGYT
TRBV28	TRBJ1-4	ASSAGEIDNMEKLF
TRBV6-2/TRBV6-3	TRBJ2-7	ASSSPSPLAAYGRQY
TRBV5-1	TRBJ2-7	ASSLYRVTPYEQY
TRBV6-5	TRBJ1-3	ASSYSGGNTIY
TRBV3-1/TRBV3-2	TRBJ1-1	ASSQSTEAF
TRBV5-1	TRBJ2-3	ASSPEGLAGAKASTDTQY
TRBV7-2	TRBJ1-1	ASSLKGVGDTEAF
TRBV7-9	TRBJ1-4	ASSWDSYNEKLF
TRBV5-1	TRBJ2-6	ASNPSGANVLT
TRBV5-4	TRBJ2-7	ASSSPEERSNEQY
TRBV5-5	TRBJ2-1	ASSLREGPNEQF
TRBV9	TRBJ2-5	ASSTQTSLETQY
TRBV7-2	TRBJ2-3	ASSENRGTDTQY
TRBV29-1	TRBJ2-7	SARDRDYEQY
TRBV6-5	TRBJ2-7	ASSPGLAPSYEQY
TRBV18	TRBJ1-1	ASSTEQGRNTEAF
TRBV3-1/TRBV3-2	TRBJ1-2	ASSPSYVKGRESGGYT
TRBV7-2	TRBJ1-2	ASSEPGLSSGRTV
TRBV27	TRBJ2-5	ASSWTGMAGETQY
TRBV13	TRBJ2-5	ASSLEGDPKETQY
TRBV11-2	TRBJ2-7	ASSLGLGRYEQY
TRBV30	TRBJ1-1	AWSVGRVRTEAF
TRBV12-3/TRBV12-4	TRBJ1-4	ASSSEEAERF
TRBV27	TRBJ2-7	ASSTLRGEQY
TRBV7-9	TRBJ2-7	ASSRRDAYEQY
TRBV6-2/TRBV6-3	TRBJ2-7	ASSYSPGAPRDEQY
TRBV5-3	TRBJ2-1	ARQNWTPYNNEQF
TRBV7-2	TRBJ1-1	ASSLTGMTEAF
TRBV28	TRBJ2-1	ASGLAGGNEQF
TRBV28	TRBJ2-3	ASSFLSSSTDTQY
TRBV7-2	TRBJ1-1	ASSFTEGTEAF
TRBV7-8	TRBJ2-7	ASSPNPDEQY
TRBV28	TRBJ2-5	ASTQDQGWETQY
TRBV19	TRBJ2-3	ASSIGRADTQY
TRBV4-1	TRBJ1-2	ASSQVGDSEAGYT
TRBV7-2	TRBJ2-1	ASSLPAGAAFDYRF